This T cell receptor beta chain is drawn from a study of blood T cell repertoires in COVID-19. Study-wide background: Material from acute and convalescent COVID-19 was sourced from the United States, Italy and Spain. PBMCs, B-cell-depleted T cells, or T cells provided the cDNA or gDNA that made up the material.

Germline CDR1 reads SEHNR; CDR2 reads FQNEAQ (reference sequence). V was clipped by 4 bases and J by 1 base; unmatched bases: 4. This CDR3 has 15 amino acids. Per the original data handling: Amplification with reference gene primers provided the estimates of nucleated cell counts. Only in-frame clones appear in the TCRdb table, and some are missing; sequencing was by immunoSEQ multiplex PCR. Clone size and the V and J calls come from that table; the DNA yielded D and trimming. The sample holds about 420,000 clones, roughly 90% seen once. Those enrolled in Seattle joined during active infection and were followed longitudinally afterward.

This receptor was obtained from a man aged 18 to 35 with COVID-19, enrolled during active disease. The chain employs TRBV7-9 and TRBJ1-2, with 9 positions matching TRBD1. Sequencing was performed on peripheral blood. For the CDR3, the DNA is TGTGCCAGCAGCTCCGGGACAGGGAATAACTATGGCTACACCTTC. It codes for CASSSGTGNNYGYTF.